This passage covers 9 T cell receptor beta chains from one sample sequenced in a study of T-cell memory formation after mild COVID-19. From the 5' RACE reads, TCRdb called clonotypes with MiXCR, one entry per CDR3 protein. The repertoire consists of around 390,000 distinct CDR3 sequences, with around a sixth occurring once and the leading ten covering 20% to 25%. Input material: PBMCs or a T cell subset sorted from them (not recorded which). The receptors were sampled from a man in his late teens or twenties who had mild COVID-19 (a few samples of this study predate the infection). Cell type and time point are not known.

This clonotype was counted only a few times. V is TRBV20-1 and J is TRBJ2-5; D unclear. Germline lookup yields CDR1 DFQATT and CDR2 SNEGSKA (reference sequence). The V end was cut by 0 bases, the J end by 2 bases, with 13 bases between. The CDR3 covers 15 residues. CDR3 DNA sequence: TGCAGTGCTAGAGATCTGGGGTGGCAGCAAGAGACCCAGTACTTC. It specifies CSARDLGWQQETQYF.

The chain carries TRBV4-1 and TRBJ1-2, with TRBD1 matching over 7 bases. J gave up 6 bases and V 4 bases, and 11 bases lay outside the gene matches. The germline V gene has CDR1 MGHRA and CDR2 YSYEKL. The CDR3 extends over 15 amino acids. CDR3 region: CASSPAGGRYDGYTF. For the CDR3, the DNA is TGCGCCAGCAGCCCAGCAGGGGGGCGCTACGATGGCTACACCTTC.

V gene TRBV5-1 combines with J gene TRBJ2-3; the D gene could be TRBD1 or TRBD2 (5 bases each). The CDR3 extends over 15 amino acids. CDR1 is SGHRS and CDR2 is YFSETQ in the germline V gene. With 3 bases removed from V and 3 bases from J, the gap between germline ends came to 14 bases. The CDR3 loop reads CASSWAGAETDTQYF. DNA of the CDR3: TGCGCCAGCAGCTGGGCCGGGGCGGAGACAGATACGCAGTATTTT.

Notes on this clonotype: At one of its ends the junction is not consistent with the germline gene, which may arise from a read error. This chain uses TRBV5-4 with TRBJ1-1, with no clear D. CDR1 SGHNT and CDR2 YYREEE come from the germline V gene (reference sequence). The CDR3 totals 14 residues. The CDR3 DNA reads TGTGCCAGCAGCTTGAGTAAAGGGTATACTGAAGTTTTCTTT. It yields the protein CASSLSKGYTEVFF.

This clonotype was counted only a few times. The rearrangement uses TRBV4-3 and TRBJ2-2; D remains unclear. The CDR3 extends over 15 amino acids. CDR1 is LGHNA and CDR2 is YSLEER in the germline V gene. Trimming removed 4 bases from V and 5 bases from J, with 14 bases in between. The CDR3 DNA follows: TGCGCCAGCAGCCCAGGAGCTAGACGGACCGGGGAGCTGTTTTTT. Residues: CASSPGARRTGELFF.

V gene TRBV6-5 combines with J gene TRBJ2-5; D is unresolved. Trimming removed 2 bases from V and 4 bases from J, with 8 bases in between. The CDR3 spans 13 residues. CDR1 is MNHEY and CDR2 is SVGAGI in the germline V gene. CDR3: CASSYVTGETQYF. The CDR3 DNA reads as TGTGCCAGCAGTTACGTCACGGGAGAGACCCAGTACTTC.

This clonotype was seen a handful of times. V usage is TRBV12-3 or TRBV12-4 and J usage is TRBJ1-1, with TRBD1 matching 9 bases. V lost 5 bases to trimming and J lost 1 base; unmatched junction nucleotides: 5. The CDR3 is 15 residues long. The CDR3 nucleotides are TGTGCCAGCAGTCCCCGGGACAGGGAGAACACTGAAGCTTTCTTT. It encodes CASSPRDRENTEAFF.

The CDR3 DNA is TGTGCCAGCAGTTTACGGACCGGGATCAATCAGCCCCAGCATTTT. Protein sequence: CASSLRTGINQPQHF. This chain connects TRBV12-3 or TRBV12-4 to TRBJ1-5; D gene unclear. V lost 2 bases to trimming and J lost 3 bases, with 11 bases between them. The CDR3 covers 15 residues.

In DNA, the CDR3 is TGTGCCAGCAGCTTACCACCGGGGCGCGACCTACGGAGCACAGATACGCAGTATTTT. It yields the protein CASSLPPGRDLRSTDTQYF. This chain connects TRBV11-3 to TRBJ2-3, with D possibly being TRBD1 or TRBD2 (5 bases each). Per germline, CDR1 SGHNT and CDR2 YENEEA. The CDR3 is 19 residues long. V lost 2 bases, J lost 0 bases, and 21 bases lay in between.